This is a list of T cell receptor beta chains from one sample in a study of Graves' ophthalmopathy and Graves' hyperthyroidism. MiXCR was run by TCRdb on the multiplex PCR reads, yielding one entry per CDR3 protein. The sample records 660,000 or so distinct CDR3 sequences, about two fifths being singletons. Sequenced material: peripheral blood. Every receptor here comes from an adult man with Graves' ophthalmopathy. The CDR3 runs from the conserved cysteine through the conserved F or W. Fields, in order: clone size, J gene, V gene, D gene, CDR3 DNA, CDR3 protein. D genes are given only for firm matches. Only part of the rows carry a size: once, few, many, or a class if the clone is expanded.

>many|TRBJ1-3|TRBV2|-
TGTGCCAGCAGTCCCTCCAGCAGAAACACCATATATTTT
CASSPSSRNTIYF
>-|TRBJ2-1|TRBV20-1|TRBD1
TGCAGTGCTAGAGATGCGGACAGGGGAAGGGATGAGCAGTTCTTC
CSARDADRGRDEQFF
>many|TRBJ2-7|TRBV15|TRBD1
TGTGCCACCAGCAGGACCGGGACAGGGGGCTACGAGCAGTACTTC
CATSRTGTGGYEQYF
>many|TRBJ2-7|TRBV9|TRBD1
TGTGCCAGCAGCGCCACGGACAGGGTAGCTGGCGAGCAGTACTTC
CASSATDRVAGEQYF
>many|TRBJ2-5|TRBV6-9|-
TGTGCCAGCAGTTCAGAAATTCGGGGGCAAGAGACCCAGTACTTC
CASSSEIRGQETQYF
>-|TRBJ2-4|TRBV7-9|TRBD2
TGTGCCAGCAGCTCGGGACTAGCGGAAAACATTCAGTACTTC
CASSSGLAENIQYF
>many|TRBJ1-5|TRBV2|-
TGTGCCAGCAGTGAATATATCGGACGGAATCAGCCCCAGCATTTT
CASSEYIGRNQPQHF
>-|TRBJ2-3|TRBV6-6|-
TGTGCCAGCAAATCGGGAGATACGCAGTATTTT
CASKSGDTQYF
>many|TRBJ1-6|TRBV2|TRBD1
TGTGCCAGCACCGTGGGACAGGGGGAACATTCACCCCTCCACTTT
CASTVGQGEHSPLHF
>-|TRBJ1-5|TRBV15|-
TGTGCCAGCAGTTTTGTCGGTGGGTATCAGCCCCAGCATTTT
CASSFVGGYQPQHF
>many|TRBJ1-1|TRBV6-4|-
TGTGCCAGCAGTTCCGGTGGGCGAGCTTTCTTT
CASSSGGRAFF
>many|TRBJ2-7|TRBV13|TRBD1
TGTGCCAGCAGCTTAAGGACAGGGTTTATCCACGAGCAGTACTTC
CASSLRTGFIHEQYF
>-|TRBJ2-2|TRBV9|-
TGTGCCAGCAGCGTAGAGGGGGGGACCGGGGAGCTGTTTTTT
CASSVEGGTGELFF
>-|TRBJ2-5|TRBV12-3/TRBV12-4|TRBD1
TGTGCCATCAGTCCCCGGACAGGGCAGGAGACCCAGTACTTC
CAISPRTGQETQYF
>-|TRBJ1-3|TRBV10-3|-
TGTGCCATCAGACAGGGTTCGGACACCATATATTTT
CAIRQGSDTIYF
>-|TRBJ1-2|TRBV20-1|TRBD1
TGCAGTGCGGAGGGACAGCTTAACTATGGCTACACCTTC
CSAEGQLNYGYTF
>many|TRBJ1-6|TRBV5-1|TRBD1
TGCGCCAGCAGCACAACGGACAGGGGAAATTCACCCCTCCACTTT
CASSTTDRGNSPLHF
>-|TRBJ1-2|TRBV2|TRBD1
TGTGCCAGCAGTGAGAGGACAGGGGGATATGGCTACACCTTC
CASSERTGGYGYTF
>-|TRBJ1-5|TRBV2|-
TGTGCCAGCAGTGAGTTACAGAGCAGGGAGACCCAGCATTTT
CASSELQSRETQHF
>-|TRBJ2-2|TRBV12-3/TRBV12-4|-
TGTGCCAGCAGTTTTTCCGGGATGAACACCGGGGAGCTGTTTTTT
CASSFSGMNTGELFF
>few|TRBJ2-5|TRBV20-1|TRBD2
TGCAGTGCTAGAGATGGGGTAGCGGGCCAAGAGACCCAGTACTTC
CSARDGVAGQETQYF
>-|TRBJ2-7|TRBV7-3|-
TGTGCCAGCAGCTTAATGGCATACTACGAGCAGTACTTC
CASSLMAYYEQYF
>many|TRBJ2-7|TRBV10-3|-
TGTGCCATCAGTGAGGGGCAGGCCGCCTACGAGCAGTACTTC
CAISEGQAAYEQYF
>-|TRBJ1-1|TRBV5-4|-
TGTGCCAGCAGCTCCGCTGGGATCATGAACACTGAAGCTTTCTTT
CASSSAGIMNTEAFF
>-|TRBJ2-7|TRBV4-1|-
TGCGCCAGCAGCCAAGATCCCTTCCCAAGCTCCTACGAGCAGTACTTC
CASSQDPFPSSYEQYF
>-|TRBJ1-4|TRBV29-1|-
TGCAGCGCGGGACGGGGTGGAAAAACTGTTTTT
CSAGRGGKTVF
>-|TRBJ1-1|TRBV5-1|-
TGCGCCAGCAGCTTGGGGACGGTTCGGGAAGCTTTCTTT
CASSLGTVREAFF
>-|TRBJ1-6|TRBV10-3|TRBD1
TGTGCCATCAGTGAGCAGGGGGGCATTACGAATTCACCCCTCCACTTT
CAISEQGGITNSPLHF
>-|TRBJ2-7|TRBV6-1|-
TGTGCCAGCCGCTATCTCCAAGGGACGAGGTACGAGCAGTACTTC
CASRYLQGTRYEQYF
>many|TRBJ1-5|TRBV6-1|-
TGTGCCAGCAGTGAAGCGGCTCAGCCCCAGCATTTT
CASSEAAQPQHF
>-|TRBJ2-5|TRBV7-2|-
TGTGCCAGCAGCCGACAGCGCAATCAGCCCCAGTACTTC
CASSRQRNQPQYF
>few|TRBJ1-1|TRBV6-5|-
TGTGCCAGCAGTTATGATGACGGACAGTTGAACACTGAAGCTTTCTTT
CASSYDDGQLNTEAFF
>-|TRBJ2-7|TRBV10-3|-
TGTGCCAGCAAAAATTACTACGAGCAGTACTTC
CASKNYYEQYF
>-|TRBJ2-7|TRBV7-8|TRBD1
TGTGCCAGCAGCGCCTGGGACAGGGGCTACGAGCAGTACTTC
CASSAWDRGYEQYF
>-|TRBJ2-2|TRBV7-9|-
TGTGCCAGCAGCGCAGGGGGGGGGGACACCGGGGAGCTGTTTTTT
CASSAGGGDTGELFF
>many|TRBJ1-2|TRBV2|-
TGTGCCAGCAGTGAAGACGTGGTGGGCTACACCTTC
CASSEDVVGYTF
>-|TRBJ1-5|TRBV6-5|TRBD1
TGTGCCAGCAGTTATATTCTACAGGGGGCGAACCATCAGCCCCAGCATTTT
CASSYILQGANHQPQHF
>-|TRBJ1-1|TRBV11-2|-
TGTGTCAGCAGCTTAGGACGCCGCACCCCCATGAACACTGAAGCTTTCTTT
CVSSLGRRTPMNTEAFF
>many|TRBJ1-1|TRBV2|-
TGTGCCAGCATGTGGGGGGGCACTGAAGCTTTCTTT
CASMWGGTEAFF
>many|TRBJ1-5|TRBV12-3/TRBV12-4|TRBD1
TGTGCCAGCAGCTTGGGGACAGGGAATCAGCCCCAGCATTTT
CASSLGTGNQPQHF
>-|TRBJ1-3|TRBV10-3|-
TGTGCCATCAGTGAGTGGGGGAGCACTGGAAACACCATATATTTT
CAISEWGSTGNTIYF
>many|TRBJ1-2|TRBV24-1|TRBD1
TGTGCCACCAGTGATCGGACAGGGGGAATCCGAACCTTC
CATSDRTGGIRTF
>-|TRBJ2-5|TRBV7-9|-
TGTGCCAGCCGGGGTCCAGGAGACCAAGAGACCCAGTACTTC
CASRGPGDQETQYF
>-|TRBJ2-5|TRBV6-2/TRBV6-3|-
TGTGCCAGCAGTTACTCGGCGGACCAAGAGACCCAGTACTTC
CASSYSADQETQYF
>few|TRBJ1-2|TRBV29-1|TRBD1
TGCAGTTCACCGGGACAGGGCTATGGCTACACCTTC
CSSPGQGYGYTF
>many|TRBJ2-6|TRBV10-2|-
TGCGCCTCACATGGCTCGGGGGCCAACGTCCTGACTTTC
CASHGSGANVLTF
>many|TRBJ2-2|TRBV10-3|-
TGTGCCATCAGTGAGCCGGGACTTAACACCGGGGAGCTGTTTTTT
CAISEPGLNTGELFF
>many|TRBJ2-7|TRBV29-1|TRBD2
TGCAGCGTTGAGGTCCAATCGGGGGGCGAGCAGTACTTC
CSVEVQSGGEQYF
>-|TRBJ1-2|TRBV29-1|-
TGCAGCCAGGGGCCCGGAGCCGGAATTGGCTACACCTTC
CSQGPGAGIGYTF
>-|TRBJ2-5|TRBV2|-
TGTGCCACCAGTGACGCGGGGCAGTGGGAGACCCAGTACTTC
CATSDAGQWETQYF
>-|TRBJ2-2|TRBV6-4|TRBD2
TGTGCCAGCAGTGATAGCCCTAGCGGGAGCACCGGGGAGCTGTTTTTT
CASSDSPSGSTGELFF
>few|TRBJ1-1|TRBV6-1|-
TGTGCCAGCACTGCGGGGAACTCCGGGGCTGAAGCTTTCTTT
CASTAGNSGAEAFF
>-|TRBJ1-2|TRBV7-7|-
TGTGCCAGCAGTCGACAGGGCTACACCTTC
CASSRQGYTF
>-|TRBJ2-7|TRBV7-6|TRBD1
TGTGCCAGCAGCCTCGGACAGGGAATTCGGTACGAGCAGTACTTC
CASSLGQGIRYEQYF
>few|TRBJ1-2|TRBV5-1|TRBD1
TGCGCCAGCAGCTTGGTTCCTCGACAGGGCGGGAGTGGCTACACCTTC
CASSLVPRQGGSGYTF
>many|TRBJ2-7|TRBV5-4|TRBD1
TGTGCCAGCAGCTTGCGACAGGGGTTCGGCGAGCAGTACTTC
CASSLRQGFGEQYF
>-|TRBJ1-5|TRBV7-9|-
TGTGCCAGCAGCTCTAGCGGGGGGACCCAAAGGACCCAGCATTTT
CASSSSGGTQRTQHF
>many|TRBJ2-2|TRBV10-3|-
TGTGCCATCAGTGCAAACCTTGGGACAACCGGGGAGCTGTTTTTT
CAISANLGTTGELFF